A single sample is the source of the 30 T cell receptor beta chains below, sequenced in a study of T cell responses to AZD1222 COVID-19 vaccine. Profiling relied on immunoSEQ multiplex PCR, and the TCRdb table lists in-frame clones only, not all of them. The sample includes more than 100,000 clones, around nine tenths of them seen just once. Source: peripheral blood, taken on day 0 of AZD1222 vaccination. These receptors all come from an adult in good health.

This chain joins TRBV6-5 and TRBJ2-3, with TRBD2 as a possible D gene (6 bases). Germline V gene sequence: CDR1 MNHEY, CDR2 SVGAGI. V lost 5 bases, J lost 1 base, and 13 bases lay in between. The CDR3 runs 15 residues. CDR3 loop: CASSRLVGGTDTQYF. In DNA, the CDR3 is TGTGCCAGCAGTCGACTAGTGGGGGGCACAGATACGCAGTATTTT.

This chain connects TRBV6-5 to TRBJ2-1; TRBD1 or TRBD2 may be the D gene (5 bases each). Trimming left V 6 bases short and J 0 bases short, with 12 bases between. The CDR3 contains 15 residues. Germline-derived CDR1 and CDR2 are MNHEY and SVGAGI. The CDR3 reads CASSARDGSYNEQFF. The DNA for the CDR3 is TGTGCCAGCAGCGCCCGGGACGGCTCCTACAATGAGCAGTTCTTC.

This CDR3 reads CASSSLEGWIYGYTF. The CDR3 DNA reads TGTGCCAGCAGCTCCTTGGAGGGGTGGATCTATGGCTACACCTTC. The chain couples TRBV11-2 to TRBJ1-2; tentatively, D is TRBD1 (5 bases). This CDR3 is built from 15 residues. From germline, CDR1 is SGHAT and CDR2 FQNNGV. V lost 4 bases to trimming and J lost 4 bases, with 16 bases between them. The variable domain in full, with the rest retrieved from reference TRBV11-2 and TRBJ1-2, is EAGVAQSPRYKIIEKRQSVAFWCNPISGHATLYWYQQILGQGPKLLIQFQNNGVVDDSQLPKDRFSAERLKGVDSTLKIQPAKLEDSAVYLCASSSLEGWIYGYTFGSGTRLTVV.

This clone was detected only once. This chain joins TRBV14 and TRBJ2-5, with D unclear. CDR1 is SGHDN and CDR2 is FVKESK in the germline V gene. This CDR3 comprises 13 residues. The germline V and J ends were trimmed by 1 base and 4 bases, with 7 bases remaining between them. The CDR3 DNA follows: TGTGCCAGCAGCCAAGTCGTACTAGAGACCCAGTACTTC. Translating it yields CASSQVVLETQYF.

The table lists this clone with a few counts. V and J are TRBV10-3 and TRBJ1-5, with 10 bases that match TRBD1. Trimming at V came to 8 bases and at J to 0 bases, leaving 1 base not matched to a gene. This CDR3 is built from 14 residues. Germline V gives CDR1 ENHRY, CDR2 SYGVKD. The CDR3 DNA reads TGTGCCATCGGGACAGGGGATAGCAATCAGCCCCAGCATTTT. It yields the protein CAIGTGDSNQPQHF.

The chain couples TRBV9 to TRBJ2-7; 11 bases are shared with TRBD2. The CDR3 loop spans 13 amino acids. V was clipped by 4 bases and J by 6 bases; unmatched bases: 3. Germline V CDR1 and CDR2: SGDLS, YYNGEE. CDR3 coding DNA: TGTGCCAGCAGCCCCGGACTAGCGGGCGAGCAGTACTTC. Translation gives CASSPGLAGEQYF.

V is TRBV6-5 and J is TRBJ1-1; D call uncertain. V was clipped by 8 bases and J by 4 bases, with 11 bases between them. The CDR3 loop spans 12 amino acids. CDR1 and CDR2 from the germline V gene are MNHEY and SVGAGI. The DNA of the CDR3 is TGTGCCAGCGCCTTTTTCACCACTGAAGCTTTCTTT. Residues: CASAFFTTEAFF.

The gene calls are TRBV28 and TRBJ1-2, with 7 bases that match TRBD1. This CDR3 contains 15 residues. J gave up 4 bases and V 6 bases, and 11 bases lay outside the gene matches. CDR1 is MDHEN, CDR2 SYDVKM, per germline. The CDR3 sequence is CASSKRDSLFYGYTF. The CDR3 DNA sequence: TGTGCCAGCAGCAAACGGGACAGCCTATTCTATGGCTACACCTTC.

The chain combines TRBV30 with TRBJ2-2; D gene unclear. V was pared by 3 bases and J by 1 base, with 6 bases between. Looked up from germline, CDR1 is GTSNPN and CDR2 is SVGIG (reference sequence). CDR3 length equals 13 residues. CDR3 in amino acids: CAWSRVNTGELFF. The CDR3 DNA is TGTGCCTGGAGCCGGGTGAACACCGGGGAGCTGTTTTTT.

The chain is built from TRBV15 and TRBJ1-3; D is perhaps TRBD1 (6 bases). The CDR3 length is 16 residues. Germline V lookup: CDR1 LNHNV, CDR2 YYDKDF (reference sequence). Trimming cost V 1 base and J 4 bases, with 14 bases left between them. The CDR3 is CATSRVRGAQGNTIYF. CDR3 coding DNA: TGTGCCACCAGCAGAGTACGGGGGGCGCAAGGAAACACCATATATTTT.

This sequence joins TRBV5-1 and TRBJ1-5, with a tentative D call TRBD1 (5 bases). Per germline, CDR1 SGHRS and CDR2 YFSETQ. This CDR3 has 14 residues. Between the trimmed V and J ends, which lost 4 bases and 1 base, there was a span of 9 bases. CDR3 in DNA: TGCGCCAGCAGCATAGACAGCAGCAATCAGCCCCAGCATTTT. It yields the protein CASSIDSSNQPQHF.

This clone was counted once. The chain is built from TRBV28 and TRBJ1-2; tentative D call: TRBD1 (6 bases). Germline CDR1 is MDHEN and CDR2 is SYDVKM. Trimming took off 7 bases at V and 8 bases at J, with 17 bases between the two ends. The CDR3 is made up of 13 amino acids. This chain's CDR3 is CASILRGADGYTF. In nucleotides, the CDR3 is TGTGCCAGCATCCTTCGGGGGGCGGACGGCTACACCTTC.

Notes on this clone: The junction departs from germline at one end; a sequencing error may be responsible. The chain recombines TRBV4-1 with TRBJ1-5; D is undetermined. The CDR3 loop spans 14 amino acids. Germline CDR1 and CDR2: MGHRA and YSYEKL. The CDR3, as DNA: TGCGCCAGCAGTCAAGCACAGAATAATCAGCCCCAGCATTTT. It encodes CASSQAQNNQPQHF.

The sample holds a few counts of this clone. The V and J genes are TRBV15 and TRBJ2-4; D call uncertain. Germline V gene data show CDR1 as LNHNV and CDR2 as YYDKDF (reference sequence). V was shortened by 3 bases and J by 5 bases, with 17 bases between the two germline ends. This CDR3 has 16 residues. CDR3 sequence: CATSRGSLFTQNIQYF. CDR3 DNA sequence: TGTGCCACCAGCAGGGGTTCGCTCTTTACCCAAAACATTCAGTACTTC.

The chain's CDR3 is CASSARLASSTDTQYF. CDR3 nucleotide sequence: TGCGCCAGCAGCGCCCGACTAGCGAGTAGCACAGATACGCAGTATTTT. The V and J genes are TRBV4-1 and TRBJ2-3; TRBD2 matches 8 bases. CDR1 is MGHRA and CDR2 is YSYEKL in the germline V gene. V lost 5 bases, J lost 0 bases, and 7 bases stayed unmatched. CDR3 length: 16 residues.

The CDR3 DNA reads TGTGCCAGCAGCGTTAAGACATCCACAGGGGATACGCAGTATTTT. It codes for CASSVKTSTGDTQYF. This sequence joins TRBV9 and TRBJ2-3; weak D call: TRBD1 (6 bases). The CDR3 length is 15 residues. Germline CDR1 and CDR2: SGDLS and YYNGEE. Trimming left V 2 bases short and J 6 bases short, with 16 bases between.

The genes are TRBV27 and TRBJ2-1, with D possibly matching TRBD2 (6 bases). Germline CDR1 is MNHEY and CDR2 is SMNVEV (reference sequence). V lost 5 bases and J 0 bases, leaving 17 bases between the germline ends. This CDR3 comprises 17 residues. The CDR3 sequence: CASSPRTTTSSYNEQFF. The CDR3, as DNA: TGTGCCAGCAGTCCTCGGACTACAACGAGCTCCTACAATGAGCAGTTCTTC.

The chain employs TRBV6-5 and TRBJ1-6; no reliable D call. This CDR3 contains 13 residues. The V and J ends lost 8 bases and 6 bases respectively, with 11 bases between them. Germline V CDR1 and CDR2: MNHEY, SVGAGI. The DNA for the CDR3 is TGTGCCAGCGCCGGGCAGGCTAATTCACCCCTCCACTTT. Amino acid sequence: CASAGQANSPLHF.

This chain connects TRBV7-9 to TRBJ2-7; 7 positions match TRBD1. The length of the CDR3 is 15 residues. From germline, CDR1 is SEHNR and CDR2 FQNEAQ (reference sequence). V lost 1 base and J lost 3; bases outside the gene matches: 6. In DNA form, the CDR3 reads TGTGCCAGCAGCTTAGACGGACAGGTGGTCTACGAGCAGTACTTC. It codes for CASSLDGQVVYEQYF. Full variable domain (remainder filled in from reference TRBV7-9 and TRBJ2-7): DTGVSQNPRHKITKRGQNVTFRCDPISEHNRLYWYRQTLGQGPEFLTYFQNEAQLEKSRLLSDRFSAERPKGSFSTLEIQRTEQGDSAMYLCASSLDGQVVYEQYFGPGTRLTVT.

Points on this clone: The same CDR3 also results from other DNA sequences found in this sample. The chain employs TRBV29-1 and TRBJ1-1; 10 positions agree with TRBD1. Trimming at V came to 4 bases and at J to 2 bases, leaving 1 base not matched to a gene. Germline V gives CDR1 SQVTM, CDR2 ANQGSEA. This CDR3 spans 13 amino acids. The CDR3 spells CSVATGGNTEAFF. DNA of the CDR3: TGCAGCGTTGCGACAGGGGGCAACACTGAAGCTTTCTTT.

This clone was picked up a small number of times. The rearrangement joins TRBV24-1 to TRBJ2-2; 8 bases are a match to TRBD1. Per the germline V gene, CDR1 is KGHDR and CDR2 is SFDVKD. The CDR3 is 17 amino acids. The J segment lost 1 base and the V segment lost 0 bases, leaving 3 bases of the junction unmatched. The CDR3 sequence is CATSDLAGTGNTGELFF. The CDR3 DNA is TGTGCCACCAGTGATTTGGCCGGGACAGGGAACACCGGGGAGCTGTTTTTT.

The chain links TRBV2 to TRBJ1-1, with D perhaps TRBD1 (5 bases). The CDR3 is 12 amino acids. Looked up from germline, CDR1 is SNHLY and CDR2 is FYNNEI. The V end was cut by 4 bases, the J end by 3 bases, with 6 bases between. The CDR3: CASSVRDTEAFF. The CDR3 nucleotides read TGTGCCAGCAGTGTCAGGGACACTGAAGCTTTCTTT.

Concerning this clone itself: Other DNA sequences in the same sample also yield this CDR3. The gene calls are TRBV24-1 and TRBJ2-7; TRBD1 matches 7 bases. Trimming took 4 bases from V and 2 from J; bases not matched to a gene: 7. Germline V CDR1 and CDR2: KGHDR, SFDVKD. The CDR3 covers 15 residues. CDR3 bases: TGTGCCACCAGTGACCCCCGGGACAGACCCTACGAGCAGTACTTC. This gives the protein CATSDPRDRPYEQYF.

The chain couples TRBV5-1 to TRBJ1-1; D unclear. Trimming pared 0 bases from V and 1 base from J, leaving 10 bases between. The CDR3 totals 15 residues. Germline assignment: CDR1 SGHRS and CDR2 YFSETQ. The CDR3 bases are TGCGCCAGCAGCTTGGCTACGGTACGGAACACTGAAGCTTTCTTT. Residues: CASSLATVRNTEAFF.

The V call is TRBV25-1, the J call TRBJ1-3, with 7 positions matching TRBD1. Germline CDR1 reads MGHDK; CDR2 reads SYGVNS. The CDR3 runs to 15 residues. The ends lost 3 bases at V and 2 bases at J; junction bases unmatched: 4. CDR3 DNA: TGTGCCAGCAGTGAGACAGGGATGGCTGGAAACACCATATATTTT. It codes for CASSETGMAGNTIYF.

The V gene is TRBV7-9, the J gene TRBJ1-6; weak D call: TRBD1 (5 bases). Germline lookup yields CDR1 SEHNR and CDR2 FQNEAQ (reference sequence). This CDR3 is built from 13 residues. Trimming cost V 0 bases and J 9 bases, with 6 bases left between them. CDR3 sequence reads: CASSLAQGSPLHF. Written as DNA, the CDR3 is TGTGCCAGCAGCTTAGCGCAGGGTTCACCCCTCCACTTT.

The CDR3, as DNA: TGTGCCTGGAGTGTCTCCCGGGGCAATCAGCCCCAGCATTTT. Its translation: CAWSVSRGNQPQHF. The V gene is TRBV30, the J gene TRBJ1-5; D gene uncertain. The V gene's germline CDR1 is GTSNPN and CDR2 SVGIG (reference sequence). The CDR3 spans 14 residues. V lost 0 bases, J lost 2 bases, and 8 bases lay in between.

V usage is TRBV5-4 and J usage is TRBJ2-1; maybe TRBD1 (6 bases). Germline assignment: CDR1 SGHNT and CDR2 YYREEE (reference sequence). The V end lost 4 bases, the J end lost 4 bases, and 15 bases lay between the germline ends. The CDR3 has 15 amino acids. In DNA form, the CDR3 reads TGTGCCAGCAGCACCCCTGGGACACCTTACAATGAGCAGTTCTTC. This codes for CASSTPGTPYNEQFF.

This clone is a singleton in its sample. The chain has TRBV19 and TRBJ2-1; D is ambiguous. Trimming took off 3 bases at V and 0 bases at J, with 3 bases between the two ends. This CDR3 has 13 amino acids. CDR1 is LNHDA, CDR2 SQIVND, per germline (reference sequence). CDR3 coding DNA: TGTGCCAGTAGTATCCGCTCCTACAATGAGCAGTTCTTC. As protein: CASSIRSYNEQFF.

This rearrangement joins TRBV29-1 to TRBJ2-1; no definite D call. Trimming pared 7 bases from V and 7 bases from J, leaving 14 bases between. CDR3 length: 12 residues. The germline CDR1 and CDR2 sequences are SQVTM and ANQGSEA. This chain's CDR3 is CSAYETGNEQFF. The CDR3 DNA reads TGCAGCGCCTACGAGACCGGTAATGAGCAGTTCTTC.